The 20 T cell receptor beta chains below come from one sample, sequenced in a study of OX40 agonist ivuxolimab in advanced cancers. Method: immunoSEQ multiplex PCR; TCRdb's copy keeps in-frame clones and lacks some. The sample contains about 36,000 clones, about 79% of which appear only once. The input for sequencing was CD4+ or CD8+ T cells sorted from blood, taken in a trial of the OX40 agonist ivuxolimab. The receptors stem from an adult with an advanced solid tumor such as melanoma, head and neck, liver or kidney cancer.

On this clone itself: Mismatch with germline at one junction end may stem from a read error. At the DNA level, this CDR3 is encoded by other sequences in the same sample as well. The V and J genes are TRBV30 and TRBJ2-5; D ambiguous. The CDR3 has 12 residues. Germline assignment: CDR1 GTSNPN and CDR2 SVGIG (reference sequence). As DNA, the CDR3 is TGTGCTTGGAGCGTTGCCTGGGAGACCCAGTACTTC. It translates to CAWSVAWETQYF.

CDR3 in DNA: TGTGCCATCGGTGCTAGCGGGGGAACCTACGAGCAGTACTTC. As protein: CAIGASGGTYEQYF. V gene TRBV10-3 combines with J gene TRBJ2-7, with TRBD2 matching 10 bases. Germline-derived CDR1 and CDR2 are ENHRY and SYGVKD. The CDR3 is 14 residues long. After removal of 8 bases from V and 2 bases from J, the junction contained 6 bases not matched to a gene.

The chain carries TRBV6-5 and TRBJ1-6, with TRBD1 matching 10 bases. The CDR3 length is 13 residues. J was trimmed by 8 bases and V by 7 bases; bases with no gene match: 2. Germline-derived CDR1 and CDR2 are MNHEY and SVGAGI. CDR3 loop: CASKGTGDSPLHF. The CDR3, as DNA: TGTGCCAGCAAAGGGACAGGGGATTCACCCCTCCACTTT.

This clone was found once. The genes are TRBV6-5 and TRBJ2-6; D is unclear. CDR1 is MNHEY and CDR2 is SVGAGI in the germline V gene. Trimming removed 6 bases at V and 2 bases at J, with 11 bases between. The CDR3 is 15 amino acids. Here the CDR3 reads CASSHRRAGANVLTF. CDR3 nucleotides: TGTGCCAGCAGCCATCGACGCGCTGGGGCCAACGTCCTGACTTTC.

This chain's CDR3 is CAISVTGYNQPQHF. The DNA of the CDR3 is TGTGCCATCAGTGTAACCGGCTATAATCAGCCCCAGCATTTT. The chain recombines TRBV10-3 with TRBJ1-5; D is undetermined. CDR1 ENHRY and CDR2 SYGVKD come from the germline V gene. The CDR3 extends over 14 amino acids. V shed 4 bases and J shed 4 bases, with 11 bases lying between them.

This chain links TRBV6-5 with TRBJ2-1; D remains unclear. V lost 5 bases and J lost 10, with 9 bases in between. CDR1 MNHEY and CDR2 SVGAGI come from the germline V gene. The CDR3 is 11 residues long. CDR3 loop: CASSEVLEQFF. In DNA, the CDR3 is TGTGCCAGCAGTGAAGTTTTAGAGCAGTTCTTC.

In its sample, this clone ranks as large. The chain employs TRBV28 and TRBJ2-3; no reliable D call. CDR1 and CDR2 from the germline V gene are MDHEN and SYDVKM. The CDR3 consists of 17 residues. V lost 2 bases to trimming and J lost 0 bases, with 15 bases between them. CDR3 DNA: TGTGCCAGCAGTTTACTCGAAACACTTGAGAGCACAGATACGCAGTATTTT. It translates to CASSLLETLESTDTQYF.

The rearrangement joins TRBV5-5 to TRBJ2-4; a weak D match, TRBD1 (5 bases). Between the trimmed V and J ends, which lost 0 bases and 0 bases, there was a span of 7 bases. Germline values: CDR1 SGHKS, CDR2 YYEKEE (reference sequence). CDR3 length: 15 residues. CDR3 protein: CASSLGTLAKNIQYF. The CDR3 DNA sequence: TGTGCCAGCAGCTTGGGGACACTAGCCAAAAACATTCAGTACTTC.

This chain joins TRBV6-5 and TRBJ2-2, with D uncertain. V lost 5 bases to trimming and J lost 7 bases, with 5 bases between them. CDR3 length: 11 residues. From germline, CDR1 is MNHEY and CDR2 SVGAGI. Written as DNA, the CDR3 is TGTGCCAGCAGTGAAGTCGGGGAGCTGTTTTTT. Amino acids: CASSEVGELFF.

The gene calls are TRBV2 and TRBJ2-7, with 7 nucleotides matching TRBD1. The ends lost 5 bases at V and 2 bases at J; junction bases unmatched: 3. This CDR3 has 13 amino acids. Per germline, CDR1 SNHLY and CDR2 FYNNEI. CDR3: CASSWDSPYEQYF. CDR3 DNA: TGTGCCAGCAGTTGGGACAGTCCCTACGAGCAGTACTTC.

The rearrangement joins TRBV6-1 to TRBJ1-2, with no clear D. The CDR3 contains 15 residues. Per the germline V gene, CDR1 is MNHNS and CDR2 is SASEGT. Trimming took off 6 bases at V and 4 bases at J, with 18 bases between the two ends. CDR3 in amino acids: CASSLASGYGYGYTF. The CDR3 coding sequence is TGTGCCAGCAGCCTCGCGTCCGGTTATGGCTATGGCTACACCTTC.

The chain uses TRBV29-1 and TRBJ2-3; D is ambiguous. The V gene's germline CDR1 is SQVTM and CDR2 ANQGSEA. The CDR3 totals 14 residues. With 3 bases removed from V and 1 base from J, the gap between germline ends came to 11 bases. As DNA, the CDR3 is TGCAGCGTTGATAGGCCCCAAGGCACAGATACGCAGTATTTT. Translation gives CSVDRPQGTDTQYF.

The chain joins TRBV18 to TRBJ2-1, with D possibly called TRBD1 or TRBD2 (5 bases each). Germline values: CDR1 KGHSH, CDR2 LQKENI. V gave up 3 bases and J gave up 7 bases, with 7 bases separating them. The CDR3 totals 12 residues. As DNA, the CDR3 is TGTGCCAGCTCACCTTGGGGGAATGAGCAGTTCTTC. Translated, it gives CASSPWGNEQFF. Combining the CDR3 with reference TRBV18 and TRBJ2-1 gives the whole variable domain NAGVMQNPRHLVRRRGQEARLRCSPMKGHSHVYWYRQLPEEGLKFMVYLQKENIIDESGMPKERFSAEFPKEGPSILRIQQVVRGDSAAYFCASSPWGNEQFFGPGTRLTVL.

The V gene is TRBV7-2, the J gene TRBJ2-3; 9 nucleotides match TRBD2. This CDR3 contains 16 residues. J lost 6 bases, V lost 0 bases, and 7 bases had no gene match. Germline loops: CDR1 SGHTA, CDR2 FQGNSA. The CDR3 bases are TGTGCCAGCAGCTTAGCCCCACTAGCGGGTTCTGATACGCAGTATTTT. Translating it yields CASSLAPLAGSDTQYF. The whole variable domain, filled in from reference TRBV7-2 and TRBJ2-3, reads GAGVSQSPSNKVTEKGKDVELRCDPISGHTALYWYRQSLGQGLEFLIYFQGNSAPDKSGLPSDRFSAERTGGSVSTLTIQRTQQEDSAVYLCASSLAPLAGSDTQYFGPGTRLTVL.

V usage is TRBV4-1 and J usage is TRBJ2-5; TRBD2 aligns across 11 bases. CDR3 length equals 16 residues. The V gene's germline CDR1 is MGHRA and CDR2 YSYEKL. V shed 2 bases, J shed 7 bases, and the junction held 9 bases outside the gene matches. The CDR3: CASSQPASGGKATQYF. Written as DNA, the CDR3 is TGCGCCAGCAGCCAACCCGCTAGCGGGGGGAAAGCGACCCAGTACTTC.

This chain joins TRBV6-6 and TRBJ2-7; 8 positions match TRBD2. J lost 1 base, V lost 4 bases, and 6 bases had no gene match. This CDR3 spans 15 amino acids. Germline CDR1 reads MNHNY; CDR2 reads SVGAGI (reference sequence). The CDR3 here is CASSSGERGSYEQYF. The CDR3 nucleotides are TGTGCCAGCAGTTCCGGGGAGCGGGGGTCCTACGAGCAGTACTTC.

This clone was picked up a small number of times. This chain uses TRBV6-5 with TRBJ1-5; D not resolved. The CDR3 has 14 residues. V was shortened by 6 bases and J by 2 bases, with 11 bases between the two germline ends. Germline CDR1 and CDR2: MNHEY and SVGAGI. CDR3 nucleotides: TGTGCCAGCAGCCCCCGTGGGCGCAATCAGCCCCAGCATTTT. Amino acids: CASSPRGRNQPQHF.

The rearrangement uses TRBV2 and TRBJ1-5; possibly TRBD1 for D (5 bases). Germline-derived CDR1 and CDR2 are SNHLY and FYNNEI. V dropped 2 bases and J dropped 6 bases, with 14 bases sitting between them. This CDR3 is 15 amino acids long. The CDR3 spells CASSETSGQGQPQHF. The CDR3 nucleotides read TGTGCCAGCAGTGAAACGTCAGGGCAAGGTCAGCCCCAGCATTTT.

CDR3 DNA: TGTGCCAGCAGCTTAGCGCGGGGACCTAGGGGCAATCAGCCCCAGCATTTT. It translates to CASSLARGPRGNQPQHF. The chain joins TRBV7-6 to TRBJ1-5; D may be TRBD1 (5 bases). Germline V gene lookup returns CDR1 SGHVS and CDR2 FNYEAQ. The length of the CDR3 is 17 residues. The V gene lost 0 bases and the J gene lost 2 bases, with 14 bases spanning the gap.

This clone showed up just once. The chain combines TRBV5-1 with TRBJ1-1; no clear D. Trimming stripped 0 bases from V and 0 bases from J, with 9 bases between. The CDR3 loop spans 15 amino acids. Germline V CDR1 and CDR2: SGHRS, YFSETQ. The DNA of the CDR3 is TGCGCCAGCAGCTTGGCGGAAGGGATGAACACTGAAGCTTTCTTT. It encodes CASSLAEGMNTEAFF.